This T cell receptor (beta chain) emerged from a study of blood T cell repertoires in COVID-19. In the study overall: Sites in the United States, Italy and Spain provided acute and convalescent COVID-19 samples. Sample material is recorded as cDNA or gDNA derived from T cells, B-cell-depleted T cells, or PBMCs.

As handled by the study authors: From reference gene primer amplification, estimates of nucleated cell counts were derived. Using immunoSEQ multiplex PCR, the repertoire was profiled, and TCRdb retains in-frame clones only, with some absent. V and J calls and clone size are as listed in that table; D and trimming were resolved from the DNA. The table has over 150,000 clones, roughly 84% seen once. Germline loops: CDR1 KGHDR, CDR2 SFDVKD. V dropped 0 bases and J dropped 2 bases, with 13 bases sitting between them. The length of the CDR3 is 16 residues. This clone occurred once. This TCR came from a man between 65 and 85 years old with active or convalescent COVID-19. The chain carries TRBV24-1 and TRBJ2-7; possibly TRBD2 for D (6 bases). The sample taken for sequencing was peripheral blood. The DNA for the CDR3 is TGTGCCACCAGTGATTTGAAGGGAGCGGGTCCCTACGAGCAGTACTTC. This gives the protein CATSDLKGAGPYEQYF.